The 9 T cell receptor beta chains below were found in one sample sequenced in a study of human T cells and chemical hapten exposure. In TCRdb, the RACE reads were re-called with MiXCR into one record per CDR3 protein. Found here are 45,000 to 60,000 distinct CDR3 sequences, over 7.5% of them singletons; the top ten hold about an eighth. Time point indicated: patch test 1, 2 weeks after DPC sensitization. Treatment denoted: therapeutic diphenylcyclopropenone sensitization with weekly scalp DPC. This specimen was whole blood, taken in connection with sensitization to the hapten diphenylcyclopropenone (DPC). The origin of the receptors is a woman aged 40-49 years with alopecia areata. Some clones in this sample may be carry-over from other donors' samples.

On this clonotype itself: This may stem from a read error, because a much larger clone lies one nucleotide away. CDR3 residues: CVSSVARANSPLHF. CDR3 in DNA: TGTGTCAGCAGCGTCGCCCGAGCTAATTCACCCCTCCACTTT. The chain joins TRBV9 to TRBJ1-6; no clear D gene. CDR3 length: 14 residues. Germline lookup yields CDR1 SGDLS and CDR2 YYNGEE.

This clonotype came up many times. The chain recombines TRBV20-1 with TRBJ2-7, with 10 bases lining up with TRBD2. V trimming: 0 bases; J trimming: 4 bases; junction bases outside the gene matches: 9. The CDR3 spans 16 residues. Looked up from germline, CDR1 is DFQATT and CDR2 is SNEGSKA (reference sequence). Here the CDR3 DNA reads TGCAGTGCTAGAGATTTGGTTAGCGGGGGGTTGTACGAGCAGTACTTC. It translates to CSARDLVSGGLYEQYF.

The table lists this clonotype with many counts. The chain uses TRBV5-1 and TRBJ2-3; the D gene could be TRBD1 or TRBD2 (5 bases each). Trimming shortened V by 2 bases and J by 7 bases, and 29 bases separated the two germline ends. Germline loops: CDR1 SGHRS, CDR2 YFSETQ. CDR3 length: 19 amino acids. CDR3 bases: TGCGCCAGCAGCTTAACTACCCAACGGGAAGGGGCAACACCATATACGCAGTATTTT. Translated, it gives CASSLTTQREGATPYTQYF.

Many counts were recorded for this clonotype. The chain recombines TRBV6-6 with TRBJ1-1; no definite D call. The CDR3 is 14 residues long. Germline loops: CDR1 MNHNY, CDR2 SVGAGI (reference sequence). V lost 6 bases and J 3 bases, leaving 14 bases between the germline ends. Here the CDR3 reads CASSPGRLDTEAFF. The CDR3 region has the DNA TGTGCCAGCAGCCCCGGAAGGTTGGACACTGAAGCTTTCTTT.

This clonotype turned up a few times. The V call is TRBV9, the J call TRBJ2-7, with TRBD2 matching over 14 bases. The germline V gene has CDR1 SGDLS and CDR2 YYNGEE. The V gene end was trimmed by 2 bases and the J gene end by 5 bases; junction bases not matched to a gene: 3. This CDR3 is built from 15 residues. The CDR3 DNA reads as TGTGCCAGCAGCGTCGGGACTAGCGGGGGTAACGAGCAGTACTTC. It codes for CASSVGTSGGNEQYF.

CDR3: CASSVGYGEKLFF. CDR3 in DNA: TGTGCCAGCTCCGTCGGATATGGGGAAAAACTGTTTTTT. This chain links TRBV18 with TRBJ1-4; D uncertain. V was trimmed by 6 bases and J by 8 bases, leaving 13 bases between them. This CDR3 contains 13 residues. From germline, CDR1 is KGHSH and CDR2 LQKENI.

This clonotype was observed many times. V is TRBV18 and J is TRBJ2-5; 12 nucleotides match TRBD1. CDR1 is KGHSH and CDR2 is LQKENI in the germline V gene. J was trimmed by 1 base and V by 5 bases; bases with no gene match: 8. The CDR3 is made up of 17 amino acids. The CDR3: CASSVGQGARPQETQYF. For the CDR3, the DNA is TGTGCCAGCTCAGTGGGACAGGGGGCTCGGCCCCAAGAGACCCAGTACTTC.

This clonotype came up a few times. The DNA for the CDR3 is TGCGCCAGCAGCCAAGCTGCGGGAGAGGCTTTCTTT. The encoded protein is CASSQAAGEAFF. V is TRBV4-3 and J is TRBJ1-1; no reliable D call. The CDR3 totals 12 residues. Germline values: CDR1 LGHNA, CDR2 YSLEER. V was shortened by 1 base and J by 11 bases, with 11 bases between the two germline ends.

In its sample, this clonotype was seen many times. The gene calls are TRBV14 and TRBJ2-1; perhaps D is TRBD1 or TRBD2 (6 bases each). Trimming left V 4 bases short and J 2 bases short, with 24 bases between. The germline CDR1 and CDR2 sequences are SGHDN and FVKESK. The CDR3 extends over 19 amino acids. The CDR3 DNA reads TGTGCCAGCAGCCCCAGGGGCTCATGGGGGGCCATAACCTACAATGAGCAGTTCTTC. Translated, it gives CASSPRGSWGAITYNEQFF.